This TCR beta chain was captured by sequencing in a study of cytomegalovirus exposure and HLA in healthy donors. Whole-study results and caveats: Relative to equally common others, HLA-associated TCR beta chains showed greater clonal expansion in a later analysis. Altogether, some 170 TCR beta chains were recorded as cytomegalovirus-associated. In an earlier analysis, most TCR beta V segments were productive about 87% or about 30% of the time.

The J segment lost 0 bases and the V segment lost 3 bases, leaving 9 bases of the junction unmatched. Germline V lookup: CDR1 MGHRA, CDR2 YSYEKL. The CDR3 extends over 17 amino acids. At collection, donors were nominally healthy, but unrecorded immune exposures were probable. Both 60 Vbeta primers and 13 Jbeta primers went into the PCR. TCRdb's table, derived via immunoSEQ multiplex PCR, lists solely in-frame clones and lacks some. The repertoire shows around 77,000 clones; the top ten hold approximately 13%. For this clone: The antigen is unknown.

The origin of this receptor is a man aged 50 or older in good health and CMV-seropositive. The material sequenced was PBMCs. The chain couples TRBV4-1 to TRBJ2-3; 7 bases agree with TRBD1. The CDR3 DNA follows: TGCGCCAGCAGCCAGACCGGACAGGCGTATAGCACAGATACGCAGTATTTT. As protein: CASSQTGQAYSTDTQYF.